This T cell receptor (beta chain) was sequenced for a study of cytomegalovirus exposure and HLA in healthy donors. Study-wide results and caveats: Researchers left out some V segments, among them TRBV6-2 and TRBV6-3, as indistinguishable.

The trim removed 4 bases at V and 2 bases at J, leaving 10 bases unmatched. CDR1 and CDR2 (germline): MNHEY, SVGAGI. The CDR3 sequence is 16 residues long. Unrecorded immune exposures were likely, despite nominal health at sampling. Remarks on this clone: What it binds is not known.

Primers for the PCR totalled 60 Vbeta and 13 Jbeta. Data came from immunoSEQ multiplex PCR; TCRdb stores just in-frame clones and leaves some out. The data contain 150,000 to 200,000 clones, around 83% of them seen just once; the ten biggest clones take up 1.7%. The V call is TRBV6-5, the J call TRBJ2-7; 8 nucleotides agree with TRBD1. The sequence derives from a woman in her late teens or twenties in good health and CMV-seronegative. The sequenced sample was PBMCs. The CDR3 nucleotides read TGTGCCAGCAGTTCCGACAGGGGACGGGACCCCTACGAGCAGTACTTC. Its protein product is CASSSDRGRDPYEQYF.